This T cell receptor beta chain stems from a study of CD8 T cell repertoires and HIV-1 epitope variants. Study at large: Each of Twenty-five Gag and Nef epitope peptides stimulated a separate culture. Epitopes were three Gag families plus Nef HW9 and YT9.

Study-level results: Six of nine antigen-specific clonotypes appeared cross-reactive to autologous or escape variants. No clonotypes responded to the TAALDMSHF plasma variant; five or six recognized KF9, one HW9.

This clone is labeled medium-sized. Its antigen is currently unknown. Sequenced by immunoSEQ multiplex PCR; TCRdb stores in-frame clones only, minus some. The table has over 3,500 clones, approximately 65% seen once; the top ten hold roughly 45%. The germline V gene encodes CDR1 MNHEY and CDR2 SVGAGI. The CDR3 covers 13 residues. Trimming took off 6 bases at V and 4 bases at J, with 9 bases between the two ends. The sample comprised cultured CD8+ T cells derived from PBMCs. The TCR comes from a male donor with HIV. The chain links TRBV6-5 to TRBJ2-2, with D possibly TRBD1 on 6 matching bases. CDR3 DNA sequence: TGTGCCAGCAGCTCGGACAGCACCGGGGAGCTGTTTTTT. It translates to CASSSDSTGELFF.